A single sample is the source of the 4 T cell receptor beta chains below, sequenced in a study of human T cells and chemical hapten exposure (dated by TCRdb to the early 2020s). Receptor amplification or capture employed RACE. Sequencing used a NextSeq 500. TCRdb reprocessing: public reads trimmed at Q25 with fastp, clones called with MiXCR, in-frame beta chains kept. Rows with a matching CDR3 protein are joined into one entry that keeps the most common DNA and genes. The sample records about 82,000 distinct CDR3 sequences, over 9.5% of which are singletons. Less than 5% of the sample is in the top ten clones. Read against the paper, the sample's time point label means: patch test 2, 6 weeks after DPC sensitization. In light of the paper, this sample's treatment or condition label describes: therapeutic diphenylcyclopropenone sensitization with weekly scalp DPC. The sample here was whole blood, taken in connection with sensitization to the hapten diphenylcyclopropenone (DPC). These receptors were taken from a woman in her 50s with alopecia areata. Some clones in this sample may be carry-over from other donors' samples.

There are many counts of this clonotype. This chain's CDR3 is CASSERSGRAKAADTQYF. DNA of the CDR3: TGTGCCAGCAGTGAAAGGAGCGGGAGGGCCAAGGCGGCAGATACGCAGTATTTT. The chain couples TRBV2 to TRBJ2-3; 10 bases map to TRBD2. The CDR3 has 18 amino acids. The germline V gene encodes CDR1 SNHLY and CDR2 FYNNEI. J lost 4 bases, V lost 2 bases, and 12 bases had no gene match. Full variable domain (missing parts from reference TRBV2 and TRBJ2-3): EPEVTQTPSHQVTQMGQEVILRCVPISNHLYFYWYRQILGQKVEFLVSFYNNEISEKSEIFDDQFSVERPDGSNFTLKIRSTKLEDSAMYFCASSERSGRAKAADTQYFGPGTRLTVL.

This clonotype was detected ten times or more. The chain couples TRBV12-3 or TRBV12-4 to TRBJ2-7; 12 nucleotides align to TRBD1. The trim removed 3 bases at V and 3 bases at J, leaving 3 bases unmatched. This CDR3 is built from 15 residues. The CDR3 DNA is TGTGCCAGCAGTTTCCGGGACAGGGGGCTCTACGAGCAGTACTTC. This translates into CASSFRDRGLYEQYF.

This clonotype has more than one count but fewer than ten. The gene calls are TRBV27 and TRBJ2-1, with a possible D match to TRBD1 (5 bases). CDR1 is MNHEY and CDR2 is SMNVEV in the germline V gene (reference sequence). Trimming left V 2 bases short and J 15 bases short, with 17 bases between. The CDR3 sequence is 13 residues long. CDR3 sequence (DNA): TGTGCCAGCAGTTTAGGGTCAGGGATTAGGCTGTTCTTC. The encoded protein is CASSLGSGIRLFF.

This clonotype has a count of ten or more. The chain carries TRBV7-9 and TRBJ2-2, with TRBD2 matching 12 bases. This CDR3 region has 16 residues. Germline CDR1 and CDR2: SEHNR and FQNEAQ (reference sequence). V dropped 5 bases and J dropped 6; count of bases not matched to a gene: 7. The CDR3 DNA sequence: TGTGCCAGCAGCACGACTAGCGGGAGAAGGTCCGGGGAGCTGTTTTTT. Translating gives CASSTTSGRRSGELFF.